This entry is about one T cell receptor (beta chain). The clone's antigen remains unknown. Base qualities are not provided; no much larger clone lies one nucleotide away. Patients with hyperthyroidism were aged 18 to 65 years, had been newly diagnosed, and had a disease duration of less than 2 months. Patients with other autoimmune diseases, uncontrolled infections, pregnancy or lactation were excluded from the study. Clinical symptoms, serum thyroxine, TRAb, thyroid ultrasound and orbital computed tomography were used for diagnosis. Total RNA was extracted with Trizol reagent and quality-checked on an Agilent 2100 Bioanalyzer. This record comes from a study of Graves' ophthalmopathy and Graves' hyperthyroidism (dated by TCRdb to the late 2010s). For the study in its entirety: A patient counted as having stable hyperthyroidism if there was no progression to ophthalmopathy within 18 months of follow-up. To explore V-J signatures that separate ophthalmopathy from hyperthyroidism, a discovery set of about a hundred patients was enrolled, consisting of approximately 45 with ophthalmopathy and some 59 with stable hyperthyroidism. In total, 135 blood samples were TCR-sequenced: roughly 45 ophthalmopathy, some 80 hyperthyroidism and some 17 hyperthyroidism-to-ophthalmopathy patients. For independent validation, a separate cohort was made up of some 19 hyperthyroidism patients plus 17 patients who later progressed from hyperthyroidism to ophthalmopathy. TCR beta repertoire signatures were used to distinguish Graves' ophthalmopathy from Graves' hyperthyroidism and to predict progression to ophthalmopathy. T-cell repertoires of thyroid tissue and blood were compared in about 6 hyperthyroidism patients. Following sample collection, hyperthyroidism patients were given methimazole at a starting dose of 30 mg daily, and ophthalmopathy patients were given high-dose intravenous methylprednisolone.

For repertoire sequencing, TCR beta CDR3 regions were amplified from RNA transcripts. The first round was an RT-PCR using HTBI primers with the Qiagen OneStep RT-PCR kit, and this first round was followed by a second-round multiplex PCR, then size selection and purification. Sequencing of the libraries was carried out on an Illumina HiSeq2000 in paired-end mode with 100 bp reads. Per the authors' processing: Reads were processed with SOAPnuke, discarding reads with adapters, uncalled bases, mean Phred below 15, or no exact constant-primer or identifier match. COPE v1.2.5 was used to merge high-quality paired reads. Each unique nucleotide sequence was defined as a clonotype, and clonotypes were aligned to IMGT TRB V, D and J references with MiTCR v1.1. The analysis was limited to V-J combinations with a frequency above 0.0001, which together covered over 99% of the repertoires. A TCR clonal expansion and chaos score per V-J combination was defined as the ratio of F50 clonal expansion to chaos observed in the TCRdist matrix. Welch's t-statistics and random forest were used to reduce the features to 10 to 15 V-J combinations, which were then used as input to a naive Bayes classifier. Thyroid-blood repertoire similarity was quantified with the Morisita-Horn index. The public reads were reprocessed in TCRdb via fastp at Q25 and MiXCR, keeping in-frame beta chains. Each CDR3 protein gets just one entry, which takes the most common genes and DNA from the rows behind it. Clone size and V and J calls follow TCRdb, not the original study. Across this sample there are around 520,000 distinct CDR3 sequences, with roughly 40% seen only once. The top ten clonotypes cover 4% to 5% of the sample.

Paper-wide results and their limitations: Sample size was not statistically predetermined, and group allocation was not concealed from the investigators. In cross-validation, the 13-signature model distinguished ophthalmopathy from stable hyperthyroidism with 85% to 90% sensitivity and approximately 81% specificity, and in the test set the corresponding values were about 80% and 75%. In validation, the model predicted ophthalmopathy progression with nearly 71% sensitivity and roughly 72% specificity; more than ten predicted patients were CT-confirmed with GO in a median of approximately 6.5 months. Most of the expanded thyroid clonotypes with a frequency above 0.001 were also detected in blood, and it was suggested that the thyroid immune response may be reflected by blood repertoires.

Input material: peripheral blood or thyroid tissue (not recorded which). The clonotype originates from an adult man with Graves' hyperthyroidism.

The CDR3 reads CASSAPGPSNTEAFF. The nucleotide sequence is TGTGCCAGCAGTGCTCCTGGACCCTCGAACACTGAAGCTTTCTTT. The chain links TRBV25-1 with TRBJ1-1; the D gene is unclear. CDR1 and CDR2 are drawn from the germline V gene: MGHDK, SYGVNS. Including the terminal cysteine and phenylalanine, the CDR3 comprises 15 residues. Solely the CDR3 DNA is kept, with 45 bases framed from the first base. V gives up 4 bases and J gives up 1 base, and the segment between their germline ends measures 13 bases.